This T cell receptor beta chain was documented in a study of blood T cell repertoires in COVID-19. The CDR3 is made up of 16 amino acids. Germline CDR1 and CDR2: SGHTA and FQGNSA. Trimming removed 5 bases at V and 4 bases at J, with 18 bases between. Source study methods: Amplification with reference gene primers provided the estimates of nucleated cell counts. Libraries were prepared by immunoSEQ multiplex PCR; TCRdb keeps only in-frame clonotypes and omits some of them. That table is the source of V, J and clone size, and D and trimming were worked out from the DNA. The sample shows around 250,000 clones, around 90% of them seen only once.

The chain has TRBV7-2 and TRBJ1-3, with D perhaps TRBD1 (5 bases). This clonotype originated in a human donor in a cohort sampled during active COVID-19. The sequencing sample was made of peripheral blood. CDR3 protein: CASSPPGTYKGNTIYF. DNA for the CDR3: TGTGCCAGCAGCCCGCCCGGGACTTATAAAGGAAACACCATATATTTT.